Below, one T cell receptor beta chain is given with its context. This record belongs to a study of cytomegalovirus exposure and HLA in healthy donors. 13 Jbeta primers and 60 Vbeta primers were used for the PCR. Measured with immunoSEQ multiplex PCR; TCRdb has only the in-frame clones, and not every one. The repertoire holds about 130,000 clones, with around 83% as singletons. Between the trimmed V and J ends, which lost 5 bases and 6 bases, there was a span of 16 bases. Germline V gene lookup returns CDR1 MNHEY and CDR2 SMNVEV (reference sequence). This CDR3 has 15 amino acids. Sequenced material: PBMCs. This sequence joins TRBV27 and TRBJ1-4; D is perhaps TRBD1 (5 bases). The clonotype comes from a woman aged 18-29 years in good health and CMV-seropositive. CDR3 nucleotide sequence: TGTGCCAGCAGTGCGGTTGGGGGGGAGGATGAAAAACTGTTTTTT. Translation: CASSAVGGEDEKLFF. The entire variable domain, with the rest obtained from reference TRBV27 and TRBJ1-4, is as follows: EAQVTQNPRYLITVTGKKLTVTCSQNMNHEYMSWYRQDPGLGLRQIYYSMNVEVTDKGDVPEGYKVSRKEKRNFPLILESPSPNQTSLYFCASSAVGGEDEKLFFGSGTQLSVL.